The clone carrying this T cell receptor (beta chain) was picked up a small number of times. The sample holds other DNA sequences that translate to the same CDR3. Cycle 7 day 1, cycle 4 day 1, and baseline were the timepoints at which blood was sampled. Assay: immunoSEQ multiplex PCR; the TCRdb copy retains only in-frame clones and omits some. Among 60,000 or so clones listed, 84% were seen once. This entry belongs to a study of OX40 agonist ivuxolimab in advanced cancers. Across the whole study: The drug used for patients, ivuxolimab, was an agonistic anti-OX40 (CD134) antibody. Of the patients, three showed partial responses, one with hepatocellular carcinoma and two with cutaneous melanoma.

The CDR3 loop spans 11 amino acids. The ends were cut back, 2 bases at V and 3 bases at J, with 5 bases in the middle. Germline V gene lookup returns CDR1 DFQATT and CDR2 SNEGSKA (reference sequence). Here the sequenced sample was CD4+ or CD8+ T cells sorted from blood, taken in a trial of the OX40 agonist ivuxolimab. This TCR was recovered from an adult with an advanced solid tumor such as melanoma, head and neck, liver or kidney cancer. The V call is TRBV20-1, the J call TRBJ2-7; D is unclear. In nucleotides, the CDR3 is TGCAGTGCTAGACCAAGCTACGAGCAGTACTTC. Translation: CSARPSYEQYF.